The 15 T cell receptor beta chains listed next were all sequenced from one sample in a study of T-cell reconstitution after alpha-beta-depleted transplantation in children. The TCRbeta library was prepared with unique molecular identifiers. Using its own MiXCR run on the PCR reads, TCRdb lists one record per CDR3 protein. The table records 700,000 or so distinct CDR3 sequences, around 14% of them present only once. The sequencing here drew on PBMCs, taken before TCRalphabeta/CD19-depleted stem cell transplant. The receptor source for this set is a girl aged 2-9 years with congenital amegakaryocytic thrombocytopenia, due to receive a stem cell transplant.

The J gene is TRBJ2-5, the V gene TRBV7-9; no firm D call. Germline lookup yields CDR1 SEHNR and CDR2 FQNEAQ (reference sequence). The CDR3 sequence is 13 residues long. V was pared by 1 base and J by 7 bases, with 10 bases between. The CDR3 DNA reads as TGTGCCAGCAGCTTAGACAGAGAAGGGACCCAGTACTTC. It codes for CASSLDREGTQYF.

The chain employs TRBV14 and TRBJ2-1, with 9 positions matching TRBD1. The J segment lost 16 bases and the V segment lost 3 bases, leaving 16 bases of the junction unmatched. From germline, CDR1 is SGHDN and CDR2 FVKESK. The CDR3 extends over 15 amino acids. For the CDR3, the DNA is TGTGCCAGCAGCCAGAGCGTAAGACAGGGGGTCCCCCTTTTCTTC. This gives the protein CASSQSVRQGVPLFF.

The chain joins TRBV28 to TRBJ2-7; a possible D gene is TRBD2 (6 bases). The V gene's germline CDR1 is MDHEN and CDR2 SYDVKM. V gave up 5 bases and J gave up 0 bases, with 17 bases separating them. The CDR3 runs 16 residues. The CDR3 is CASSPLRLGSSYEQYF. CDR3 DNA sequence: TGTGCCAGCAGTCCACTAAGACTCGGGAGCTCCTACGAGCAGTACTTC.

J is TRBJ1-4 and V is TRBV12-3 or TRBV12-4, with D possibly matching TRBD1 (5 bases). The V and J ends lost 3 bases and 7 bases respectively, with 12 bases between them. The CDR3 sequence is 14 residues long. The CDR3 DNA sequence: TGTGCCAGCAGTTTCGCATGGGGCGGTGAAAAACTGTTTTTT. Amino acid sequence: CASSFAWGGEKLFF.

This sequence joins TRBV11-2 and TRBJ2-1; 10 bases are shared with TRBD2. CDR3 size: 17 residues. Unmatched junction bases numbered 12, after V lost 6 bases and J lost 4 bases. CDR1 SGHAT and CDR2 FQNNGV come from the germline V gene. CDR3 nucleotides: TGTGCCAGCAGTGGGATCGCCCTAGCGGGAGTTTACAATGAGCAGTTCTTC. Translated: CASSGIALAGVYNEQFF.

This clonotype was detected many times. This chain uses TRBV6-5 with TRBJ1-1; no firm D call. This CDR3 is built from 13 residues. Per germline, CDR1 MNHEY and CDR2 SVGAGI. V dropped 2 bases and J dropped 7 bases, with 11 bases sitting between them. CDR3 sequence (DNA): TGTGCCAGCAGTTACCTTACTTTGGGTGAAGCTTTCTTT. It is translated as CASSYLTLGEAFF.

This clonotype was seen ten or more times. The chain recombines TRBV29-1 with TRBJ2-7; 9 bases line up with TRBD2. V lost 5 bases and J lost 4; bases outside the gene matches: 6. Germline lookup yields CDR1 SQVTM and CDR2 ANQGSEA. The CDR3 spans 13 residues. The CDR3 nucleotides are TGCAGCGTTAGCGGGAGGTCGGCGTACGAGCAGTACTTC. Residues: CSVSGRSAYEQYF.

This chain uses TRBV6-5 with TRBJ2-3; TRBD2 agrees at 9 bases. V trimming: 2 bases; J trimming: 3 bases; junction bases outside the gene matches: 6. Germline CDR1 is MNHEY and CDR2 is SVGAGI. There are 16 residues in the CDR3. The CDR3: CASSYIAGEGTDTQYF. CDR3 in DNA: TGTGCCAGCAGTTACATAGCGGGAGAAGGTACAGATACGCAGTATTTT.

This clonotype was picked up a small number of times. The V and J genes are TRBV20-1 and TRBJ2-5; D is unclear. Trimming pared 5 bases from V and 1 base from J, leaving 8 bases between. The CDR3 spans 12 residues. Germline values: CDR1 DFQATT, CDR2 SNEGSKA (reference sequence). CDR3 protein: CSAHDTQETQYF. In DNA form, the CDR3 reads TGCAGTGCTCACGACACCCAAGAGACCCAGTACTTC.

The table lists this clonotype with many counts. This chain joins TRBV16 and TRBJ2-1; no clear D gene. This CDR3 is built from 16 residues. Germline assignment: CDR1 KGHSY and CDR2 FQNENV. Trimming pared 1 base from V and 6 bases from J, leaving 16 bases between. The CDR3 nucleotides are TGTGCCAGCAGCCAATTTGGGCTGGAGCCTACCAATGAGCAGTTCTTC. Translation gives CASSQFGLEPTNEQFF.

This clonotype was observed at least ten times. The chain has TRBV7-9 and TRBJ2-7; D is unclear. In germline, CDR1 is SEHNR, CDR2 FQNEAQ (reference sequence). The CDR3 runs 13 residues. The ends were cut back, 4 bases at V and 7 bases at J, with 14 bases in the middle. The CDR3 bases are TGTGCCAGCAGCTCCCCCCTTGCCGGGGAGCAGTACTTC. It yields the protein CASSSPLAGEQYF. The whole variable domain, filled in from reference TRBV7-9 and TRBJ2-7, reads DTGVSQNPRHKITKRGQNVTFRCDPISEHNRLYWYRQTLGQGPEFLTYFQNEAQLEKSRLLSDRFSAERPKGSFSTLEIQRTEQGDSAMYLCASSSPLAGEQYFGPGTRLTVT.

The V and J genes are TRBV7-8 and TRBJ2-7; 11 bases map to TRBD2. Germline CDR1 is SGHVS and CDR2 is FQNEAQ. The junction had 7 bases not matched to a gene; V was cut back by 6 bases and J by 3 bases. This CDR3 is built from 15 residues. CDR3 in DNA: TGTGCCAGCAGTAAACTAGCGGGAGCCGTCTACGAGCAGTACTTC. The encoded protein is CASSKLAGAVYEQYF. Full variable domain (remainder filled in from reference TRBV7-8 and TRBJ2-7): GAGVSQSPRYKVAKRGQDVALRCDPISGHVSLFWYQQALGQGPEFLTYFQNEAQLDKSGLPSDRFFAERPEGSVSTLKIQRTQQEDSAVYLCASSKLAGAVYEQYFGPGTRLTVT.

This clonotype occurred many times. The genes are TRBV20-1 and TRBJ2-1; 9 positions match TRBD2. The V segment lost 5 bases and the J segment 5 bases; nucleotides outside the gene matches: 7. Germline V lookup: CDR1 DFQATT, CDR2 SNEGSKA (reference sequence). The length of the CDR3 is 14 residues. The CDR3 DNA is TGCAGTGCTGCACCGGGACTAGCTAACAATGAGCAGTTCTTC. Its translation is CSAAPGLANNEQFF.

This clonotype came up many times. The gene calls are TRBV4-1 and TRBJ2-3; D is possibly TRBD2 (5 bases). In germline, CDR1 is MGHRA, CDR2 YSYEKL. The CDR3 is 19 residues long. The germline V and J ends were trimmed by 4 bases and 0 bases, with 23 bases remaining between them. CDR3 residues: CASSRQYRTRPTSTDTQYF. CDR3 DNA sequence: TGCGCCAGCAGCCGTCAATACCGCACTAGACCTACTAGCACAGATACGCAGTATTTT.

The chain carries TRBV5-1 and TRBJ2-3; tentatively, D is TRBD1 (5 bases). V was shortened by 0 bases and J by 8 bases, with 19 bases between the two germline ends. This CDR3 has 16 amino acids. Germline loops: CDR1 SGHRS, CDR2 YFSETQ. The CDR3: CASSLDLGPYGGTQYF. In nucleotides, the CDR3 is TGCGCCAGCAGCTTGGATCTGGGGCCCTATGGCGGTACGCAGTATTTT.